This T cell receptor (beta chain) came from a study of blood T cell repertoires in COVID-19. Whole-study context: Acute and convalescent COVID-19 specimens originated in the United States, Italy and Spain. PBMCs, B-cell-depleted T cells, or T cells were the source of the cDNA or gDNA that made up the material.

Trimming cost V 4 bases and J 0 bases, with 20 bases left between them. Germline V lookup: CDR1 SGHRS, CDR2 YFSETQ. The CDR3 totals 18 residues. Under the authors' procedure: How many nucleated cells were present was estimated from reference gene primer amplification. Using immunoSEQ multiplex PCR, the repertoire was profiled, and TCRdb retains in-frame clones only, with some absent. That table is the source of V, J and clone size, and D and trimming were worked out from the DNA. This sample has about 360,000 clones, with roughly 80% found just once. This receptor was identified in a human donor with acute or convalescent COVID-19. The donor label of this sample is uncertain. V is TRBV5-1 and J is TRBJ2-4; D gene ambiguous. The sample consisted of peripheral blood. CDR3 sequence (DNA): TGCGCCAGCAGCCCTGGGCCTTGGAACGACGTAGCCAAAAACATTCAGTACTTC. Its translation: CASSPGPWNDVAKNIQYF.